This TCR beta chain originates from a study of blood T cells in healthy people across ages. Comments on this clonotype: Its cognate antigen is unknown.

Alongside a J-beta primer mix, a sample-barcoded 5' primer served in a second PCR lasting roughly 7 to 11 cycles. TCRdb itself ran the 5' RACE reads through MiXCR, one entry per CDR3 protein. The repertoire has some 900,000 distinct CDR3 sequences, around 30% of them found once; the top ten carry roughly 17%. Study outcomes and limitations: Both naive CD4+ cell counts and diversity were greater in long-lived donors than in aged donors. Naive and antigen-experienced cells could not be conclusively compared, given unsorted PBMCs.

The CDR3 sequence is 13 residues long. Germline V gene lookup returns CDR1 DFQATT and CDR2 SNEGSKA (reference sequence). The material sequenced was blood. The chain combines TRBV20-1 with TRBJ2-2; 9 bases agree with TRBD2. The clonotype was recovered from a woman of 80 years or more in good health. The chain's CDR3 is CRVLAGNTGELFF. DNA for the CDR3: TGCAGAGTTCTAGCGGGAAACACCGGGGAGCTGTTTTTT.